The 23 T cell receptor beta chains presented below share a single source sample, sequenced in a study of blood T cell repertoires in COVID-19. TCRdb keeps only in-frame clones here, not all; method: immunoSEQ multiplex PCR. The data contain about 340,000 clones, 70% to 90% of them singletons. Sequences were obtained from peripheral blood. Source of these receptors: an older woman with COVID-19, enrolled during active disease.

V usage is TRBV6-5 and J usage is TRBJ2-1, with D possibly TRBD2 on 5 matching bases. Per germline, CDR1 MNHEY and CDR2 SVGAGI. The CDR3 length is 15 residues. The V end was cut by 8 bases, the J end by 7 bases, with 21 bases between. The CDR3 bases are TGTGCCAGCGGAAAGGGCCTGAGGGTGTCTAATGAGCAGTTCTTC. Translation gives CASGKGLRVSNEQFF.

The genes are TRBV2 and TRBJ2-2, with 9 bases aligning to TRBD1. The CDR3 loop spans 13 amino acids. The junction had 6 bases not matched to a gene; V was cut back by 9 bases and J by 7 bases. Germline V gene data show CDR1 as SNHLY and CDR2 as FYNNEI. This CDR3 is CASSGQGIGELFF. CDR3 sequence (DNA): TGTGCCAGTTCTGGACAGGGGATCGGGGAGCTGTTTTTT. The variable domain in full, completed from reference TRBV2 and TRBJ2-2, reads EPEVTQTPSHQVTQMGQEVILRCVPISNHLYFYWYRQILGQKVEFLVSFYNNEISEKSEIFDDQFSVERPDGSNFTLKIRSTKLEDSAMYFCASSGQGIGELFFGEGSRLTVL.

The genes are TRBV20-1 and TRBJ2-5, with 8 bases fitting TRBD2. The germline gives CDR1 DFQATT, CDR2 SNEGSKA (reference sequence). The CDR3 length is 15 residues. Trimming removed 3 bases from V and 2 bases from J; junction bases left unmatched: 8. CDR3: CSASPRGGWQETQYF. CDR3 in DNA: TGCAGTGCTAGTCCCCGCGGGGGGTGGCAAGAGACCCAGTACTTC.

The CDR3 DNA follows: TGTGCCAGTACCCCTGACAGTCTTCAGCCCCAGCATTTT. The encoded protein is CASTPDSLQPQHF. The chain couples TRBV19 to TRBJ1-5; possible D gene TRBD1, 5 bases. CDR3 length: 13 residues. Germline loops: CDR1 LNHDA, CDR2 SQIVND (reference sequence). V lost 7 bases and J lost 6, with 13 bases in between. The full variable domain, with the rest looked up from reference TRBV19 and TRBJ1-5, is DGGITQSPKYLFRKEGQNVTLSCEQNLNHDAMYWYRQDPGQGLRLIYYSQIVNDFQKGDIAEGYSVSREKKESFPLTVTSAQKNPTAFYLCASTPDSLQPQHFGDGTRLSIL.

The rearrangement uses TRBV9 and TRBJ2-1; maybe TRBD2 (6 bases). V was clipped by 0 bases and J by 0 bases, with 10 bases between them. The CDR3 runs 16 residues. CDR1 and CDR2 from the germline V gene are SGDLS and YYNGEE. The CDR3 DNA follows: TGTGCCAGCAGCGTAGCCGGGACTGCCTCCTACAATGAGCAGTTCTTC. Translated: CASSVAGTASYNEQFF.

This clone was observed once. This rearrangement joins TRBV2 to TRBJ2-5; possibly TRBD1 for D (6 bases). Germline CDR1 reads SNHLY; CDR2 reads FYNNEI. This CDR3 comprises 14 residues. V gave up 5 bases and J gave up 5 bases, with 15 bases separating them. The CDR3 is CASSPFTGTETQYF. Written as DNA, the CDR3 is TGTGCCAGCAGTCCCTTTACAGGGACGGAGACCCAGTACTTC.

The genes are TRBV27 and TRBJ1-5, with D unclear. Germline V gene lookup returns CDR1 MNHEY and CDR2 SMNVEV (reference sequence). V was trimmed by 3 bases and J by 6 bases, leaving 9 bases between them. The CDR3 loop spans 13 amino acids. As DNA, the CDR3 is TGTGCCAGCAGTTTCAGTCGTGGTCAGCCCCAGCATTTT. It specifies CASSFSRGQPQHF.

CDR3 sequence: CAWRHLGSEQFF. The CDR3 nucleotides are TGTGCCTGGAGGCACCTAGGGAGTGAGCAGTTCTTC. This chain joins TRBV30 and TRBJ2-1; tentatively, D is TRBD2 (5 bases). Germline lookup yields CDR1 GTSNPN and CDR2 SVGIG (reference sequence). V was cut by 3 bases and J by 9 bases, with 12 bases left in between. The length of the CDR3 is 12 residues.

This clone has more than one count but fewer than ten. The rearrangement joins TRBV7-6 to TRBJ1-2; 7 bases map to TRBD1. Losses at the gene ends were 6 bases for V and 0 bases for J; bases not matched to a gene: 7. The CDR3 spans 15 residues. Germline lookup yields CDR1 SGHVS and CDR2 FNYEAQ. The CDR3 region has the DNA TGTGCCAGCAGTCCACAGGGGACCCCTAACTATGGCTACACCTTC. It is translated as CASSPQGTPNYGYTF.

The chain has TRBV6-1 and TRBJ1-2, with 8 bases fitting TRBD1. The CDR3 length is 15 residues. V lost 1 base, J lost 5 bases, and 6 bases stayed unmatched. CDR1 is MNHNS and CDR2 is SASEGT in the germline V gene. The CDR3 sequence is CASSEEVWTGYGYTF. In DNA, the CDR3 is TGTGCCAGCAGTGAAGAAGTATGGACAGGGTATGGCTACACCTTC.

This chain connects TRBV5-1 to TRBJ1-1, with D hard to call. Germline loops: CDR1 SGHRS, CDR2 YFSETQ. The CDR3 has 15 amino acids. Deletions cut 8 bases from V and 4 bases from J, with 21 bases between. The CDR3 here is CASTQTSGGFTEAFF. In nucleotides, the CDR3 is TGCGCCAGTACCCAGACATCCGGAGGGTTCACTGAAGCTTTCTTT.

This chain links TRBV19 with TRBJ2-5; D is undetermined. The germline V gene has CDR1 LNHDA and CDR2 SQIVND (reference sequence). The CDR3 is 13 amino acids. Trimming took off 3 bases at V and 4 bases at J, with 9 bases between the two ends. The CDR3 spells CASSIQIAETQYF. In DNA form, the CDR3 reads TGTGCCAGTAGTATCCAGATAGCAGAGACCCAGTACTTC.

This clone was found a few times. Other nucleotide sequences in the sample specify the same CDR3. The chain has TRBV4-2 and TRBJ2-7; 10 bases map to TRBD1. Germline V gene data show CDR1 as LGHNA and CDR2 as YNFKEQ. This CDR3 has 14 amino acids. The junction had 4 bases not matched to a gene; V was cut back by 3 bases and J by 5 bases. CDR3 in DNA: TGTGCCAGCAGCCAGCCGGGACAGGGGAACGAGCAGTACTTC. Translated, it gives CASSQPGQGNEQYF.

This rearrangement joins TRBV7-2 to TRBJ1-5; no reliable D call. The CDR3 length is 13 residues. CDR1 and CDR2 from the germline V gene are SGHTA and FQGNSA. V lost 0 bases and J lost 9, with 9 bases in between. CDR3 DNA: TGTGCCAGCAGCTTAGCCCTCGGTCGGCCCCAGCATTTT. As protein: CASSLALGRPQHF.

The genes are TRBV5-1 and TRBJ1-2, with D tentatively TRBD1 (6 bases). The V gene lost 0 bases and the J gene lost 2 bases, with 11 bases spanning the gap. CDR1 and CDR2 from the germline V gene are SGHRS and YFSETQ. There are 15 residues in the CDR3. CDR3 in amino acids: CASSLVPGANYGYTF. The CDR3 DNA sequence: TGCGCCAGCAGCTTGGTCCCAGGGGCGAACTATGGCTACACCTTC.

This chain connects TRBV11-2 to TRBJ1-2; D is ambiguous. Germline values: CDR1 SGHAT, CDR2 FQNNGV. The V end lost 0 bases, the J end lost 1 base, and 6 bases lay between the germline ends. This CDR3 is 14 amino acids long. The CDR3 DNA sequence: TGTGCCAGCAGCTTAGACGGGAATAACTATGGCTACACCTTC. Translating gives CASSLDGNNYGYTF.

This chain uses TRBV19 with TRBJ1-1, with D possibly being TRBD1 (5 bases). Germline V gene lookup returns CDR1 LNHDA and CDR2 SQIVND (reference sequence). The CDR3 consists of 13 residues. Between the trimmed V and J ends, which lost 5 bases and 1 base, there was a span of 8 bases. CDR3 DNA sequence: TGTGCCAGTAGTTGGCAGGGGAACACTGAAGCTTTCTTT. Its protein is CASSWQGNTEAFF. Filled out from reference TRBV19 and TRBJ1-1, the complete variable domain reads DGGITQSPKYLFRKEGQNVTLSCEQNLNHDAMYWYRQDPGQGLRLIYYSQIVNDFQKGDIAEGYSVSREKKESFPLTVTSAQKNPTAFYLCASSWQGNTEAFFGQGTRLTVV.

DNA for the CDR3: TGTGCCAGCCGCCAGGGGGCTTTGAGTCAGCCCCAGCATTTT. Amino acid sequence: CASRQGALSQPQHF. This chain links TRBV28 with TRBJ1-5, with 8 bases that match TRBD1. V dropped 8 bases and J dropped 6; count of bases not matched to a gene: 9. The CDR3 extends over 14 amino acids. The germline CDR1 and CDR2 sequences are MDHEN and SYDVKM.

The rearrangement uses TRBV5-1 and TRBJ2-5; TRBD2 agrees at 13 bases. The trim removed 4 bases at V and 1 base at J, leaving 7 bases unmatched. Germline-derived CDR1 and CDR2 are SGHRS and YFSETQ. The CDR3 spans 17 residues. CDR3 sequence (DNA): TGCGCCAGCAGCCCCCGGACTAGCGGGGGCGTCCAAGAGACCCAGTACTTC. Its protein product is CASSPRTSGGVQETQYF.

The V call is TRBV19, the J call TRBJ1-1, with 9 bases fitting TRBD1. V lost 4 bases and J lost 0; bases outside the gene matches: 9. The length of the CDR3 is 17 residues. Germline V gene lookup returns CDR1 LNHDA and CDR2 SQIVND (reference sequence). In nucleotides, the CDR3 is TGTGCCAGTAGTAGTTTGGGACAGGGATCGTTGAACACTGAAGCTTTCTTT. Residues: CASSSLGQGSLNTEAFF. The full variable domain, with the rest looked up from reference TRBV19 and TRBJ1-1, is DGGITQSPKYLFRKEGQNVTLSCEQNLNHDAMYWYRQDPGQGLRLIYYSQIVNDFQKGDIAEGYSVSREKKESFPLTVTSAQKNPTAFYLCASSSLGQGSLNTEAFFGQGTRLTVV.

The CDR3 DNA reads TGTGCCAGTACCCTTTTGCGTCAGGGGGGAAATCAGCCCCAGCATTTT. This codes for CASTLLRQGGNQPQHF. This chain links TRBV19 with TRBJ1-5; 7 bases are shared with TRBD1. Germline V gene sequence: CDR1 LNHDA, CDR2 SQIVND (reference sequence). This CDR3 contains 16 residues. V was clipped by 7 bases and J by 4 bases; unmatched bases: 13.

The chain carries TRBV5-6 and TRBJ1-4; 7 bases match TRBD1. The CDR3 has 15 residues. The junction had 5 bases not matched to a gene; V was cut back by 2 bases and J by 4 bases. Germline V lookup: CDR1 SGHDT, CDR2 YYEEEE. The CDR3 bases are TGTGCCAGCAGCTTACGAACAGGGGTTAATGAAAAACTGTTTTTT. This encodes CASSLRTGVNEKLFF.

CDR3 DNA: TGTGCCAGCTCTGACAGGGGGGCGTCTTACGAGCAGTACTTC. Translated, it gives CASSDRGASYEQYF. The chain combines TRBV18 with TRBJ2-7; 9 positions match TRBD1. Germline V gene lookup returns CDR1 KGHSH and CDR2 LQKENI. The V segment lost 6 bases and the J segment 4 bases; nucleotides outside the gene matches: 7. The CDR3 loop spans 14 amino acids. Supplemented by reference TRBV18 and TRBJ2-7, the full variable domain reads NAGVMQNPRHLVRRRGQEARLRCSPMKGHSHVYWYRQLPEEGLKFMVYLQKENIIDESGMPKERFSAEFPKEGPSILRIQQVVRGDSAAYFCASSDRGASYEQYFGPGTRLTVT.